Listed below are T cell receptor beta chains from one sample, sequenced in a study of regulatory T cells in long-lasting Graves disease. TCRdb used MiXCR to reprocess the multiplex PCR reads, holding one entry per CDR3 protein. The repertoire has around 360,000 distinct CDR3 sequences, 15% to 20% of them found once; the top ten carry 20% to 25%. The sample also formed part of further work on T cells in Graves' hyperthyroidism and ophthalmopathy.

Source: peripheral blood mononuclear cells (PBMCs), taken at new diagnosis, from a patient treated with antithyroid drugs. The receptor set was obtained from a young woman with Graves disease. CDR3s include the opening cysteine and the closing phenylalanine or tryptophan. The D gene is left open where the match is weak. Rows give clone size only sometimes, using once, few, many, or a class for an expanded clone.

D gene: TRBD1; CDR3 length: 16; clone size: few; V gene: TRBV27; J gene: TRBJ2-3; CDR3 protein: CASSSTGGESTDTQYF; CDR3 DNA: TGTGCCAGCAGTTCGACAGGGGGCGAGAGCACAGATACGCAGTATTTT
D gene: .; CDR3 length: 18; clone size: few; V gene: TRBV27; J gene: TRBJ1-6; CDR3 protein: CASSLFGAESSYNSPLHF; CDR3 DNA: TGTGCCAGCAGTTTATTCGGTGCGGAGAGCTCCTATAATTCACCCCTCCACTTT
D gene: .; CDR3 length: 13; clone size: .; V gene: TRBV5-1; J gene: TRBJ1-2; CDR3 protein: CASSDGLIYGYTF; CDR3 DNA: TGTGCCAGCTCCGACGGGCTTATCTATGGCTACACCTTC
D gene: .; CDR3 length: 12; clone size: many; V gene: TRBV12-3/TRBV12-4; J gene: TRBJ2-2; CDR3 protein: CASSTSIGELFF; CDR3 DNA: TGTGCCAGCAGCACTAGCATCGGGGAGCTGTTTTTT
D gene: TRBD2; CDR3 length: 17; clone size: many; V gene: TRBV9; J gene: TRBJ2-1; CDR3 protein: CASSVETSGPKANEQFF; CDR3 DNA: TGTGCCAGCAGCGTAGAAACTAGCGGTCCCAAAGCCAATGAGCAGTTCTTC
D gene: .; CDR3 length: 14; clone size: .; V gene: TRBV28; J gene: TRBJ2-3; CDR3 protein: CASRQGPSTDTQYF; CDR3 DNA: TGTGCCAGCAGACAGGGACCCTCCACAGATACGCAGTATTTT
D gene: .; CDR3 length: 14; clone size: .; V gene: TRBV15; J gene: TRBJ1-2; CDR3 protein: CATSREGEIYGYTF; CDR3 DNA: TGTGCCACCAGCAGAGAGGGGGAAATCTATGGCTACACCTTC
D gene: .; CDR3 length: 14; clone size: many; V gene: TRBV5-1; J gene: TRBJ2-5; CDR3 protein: CASSRGTGQETQYF; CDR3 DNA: TGCGCCAGCAGCCGAGGGACGGGACAAGAGACCCAGTACTTC
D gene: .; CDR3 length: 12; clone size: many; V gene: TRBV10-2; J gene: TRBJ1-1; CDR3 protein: CASMGGPYEAFF; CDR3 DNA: TGCGCCAGCATGGGAGGGCCGTATGAAGCTTTCTTT
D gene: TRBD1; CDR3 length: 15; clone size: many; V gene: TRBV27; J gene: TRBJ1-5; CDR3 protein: CASGLTGGAGQPQHF; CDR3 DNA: TGTGCCAGCGGATTAACAGGGGGCGCGGGTCAGCCCCAGCATTTT
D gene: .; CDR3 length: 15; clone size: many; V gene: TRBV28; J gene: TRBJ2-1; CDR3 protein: CASSLGGQGAVEQFF; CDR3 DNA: TGTGCCAGCAGTTTGGGGGGGCAGGGGGCGGTTGAGCAGTTCTTC
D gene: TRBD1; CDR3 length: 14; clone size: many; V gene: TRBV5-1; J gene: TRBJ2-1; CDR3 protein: CASSWGQGHNEQFF; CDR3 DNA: TGCGCCAGCAGCTGGGGACAGGGACACAATGAGCAGTTCTTC
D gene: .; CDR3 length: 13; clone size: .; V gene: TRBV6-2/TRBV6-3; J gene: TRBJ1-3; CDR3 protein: CASSPLSRNTIYF; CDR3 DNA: TGTGCCAGCAGTCCACTCAGTAGAAACACCATATATTTT
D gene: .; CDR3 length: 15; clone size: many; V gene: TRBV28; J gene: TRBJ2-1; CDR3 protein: CASSPRTTLYNEQFF; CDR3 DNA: TGTGCCAGCAGTCCCAGGACTACCCTTTACAATGAGCAGTTCTTC
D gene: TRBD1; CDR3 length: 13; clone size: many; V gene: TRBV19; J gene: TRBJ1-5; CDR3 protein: CASSWTGKQPQHF; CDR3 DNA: TGTGCCAGTAGTTGGACAGGGAAACAGCCCCAGCATTTT
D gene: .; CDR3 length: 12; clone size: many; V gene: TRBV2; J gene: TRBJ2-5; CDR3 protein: CASSEAGETQYF; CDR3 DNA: TGTGCCAGCAGTGAAGCGGGGGAGACCCAGTACTTC
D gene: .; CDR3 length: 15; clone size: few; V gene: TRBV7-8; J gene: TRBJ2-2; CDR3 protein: CASSLTRLGTGELFF; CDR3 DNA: TGTGCCAGCAGCTTGACTAGACTTGGCACCGGGGAGCTGTTTTTT
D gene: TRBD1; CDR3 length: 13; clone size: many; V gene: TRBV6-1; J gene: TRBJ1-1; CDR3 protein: CASSVQGGTEAFF; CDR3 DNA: TGTGCCAGCAGTGTGCAGGGGGGCACTGAAGCTTTCTTT
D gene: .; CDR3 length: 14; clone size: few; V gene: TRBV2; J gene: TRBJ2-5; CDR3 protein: CASSLSPGLETQYF; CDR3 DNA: TGTGCCAGCAGTTTATCCCCAGGGCTAGAGACCCAGTACTTC
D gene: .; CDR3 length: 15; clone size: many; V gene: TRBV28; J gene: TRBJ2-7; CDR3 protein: CASRGHLRDSFEQYF; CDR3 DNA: TGTGCCAGCAGGGGACACTTAAGGGACTCCTTCGAGCAGTACTTC
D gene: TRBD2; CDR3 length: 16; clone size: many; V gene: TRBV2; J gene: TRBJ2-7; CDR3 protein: CASSDMETSVTYEQYF; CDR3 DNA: TGTGCCAGCAGTGATATGGAGACTAGCGTCACCTACGAGCAGTACTTC
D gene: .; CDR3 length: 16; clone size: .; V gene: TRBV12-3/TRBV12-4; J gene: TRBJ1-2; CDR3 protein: CASSLFQRPARYGYTF; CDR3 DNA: TGTGCCAGCAGTTTATTTCAGCGGCCGGCCCGATATGGCTACACCTTC
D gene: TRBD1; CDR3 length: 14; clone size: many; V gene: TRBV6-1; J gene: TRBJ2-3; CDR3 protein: CASGQGSGSNTQYF; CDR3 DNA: TGTGCCAGCGGACAGGGGTCGGGCAGTAATACGCAGTATTTT
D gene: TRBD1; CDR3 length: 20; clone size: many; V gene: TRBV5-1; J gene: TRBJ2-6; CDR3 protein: CASSLRTGASPSSGANVLTF; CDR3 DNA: TGCGCCAGCAGCTTGAGGACAGGGGCATCCCCTAGCTCTGGGGCCAACGTCCTGACTTTC
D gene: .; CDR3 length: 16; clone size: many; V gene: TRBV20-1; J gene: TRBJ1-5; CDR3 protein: CSAEEGGGMSNQPQHF; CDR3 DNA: TGCAGTGCCGAGGAAGGGGGTGGGATGAGCAATCAGCCCCAGCATTTT
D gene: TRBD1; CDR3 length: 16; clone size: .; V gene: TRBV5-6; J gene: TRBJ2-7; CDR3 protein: CASSPLTGTVGYEQYF; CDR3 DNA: TGTGCCAGCAGCCCACTGACAGGGACGGTGGGGTACGAGCAGTACTTC
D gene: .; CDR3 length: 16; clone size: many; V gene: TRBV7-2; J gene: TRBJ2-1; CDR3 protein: CASSLGAVAGKDEQFF; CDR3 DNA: TGTGCCAGCAGCTTAGGGGCGGTAGCTGGAAAGGATGAGCAGTTCTTC
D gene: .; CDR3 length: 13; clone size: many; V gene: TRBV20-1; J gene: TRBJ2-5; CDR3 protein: CSARLGREETQYF; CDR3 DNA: TGCAGTGCTAGATTGGGCAGGGAAGAGACCCAGTACTTC
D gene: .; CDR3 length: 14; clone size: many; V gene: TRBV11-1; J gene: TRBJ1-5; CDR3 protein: CASSPSGVNQPQHF; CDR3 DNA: TGTGCCAGCAGCCCCAGCGGGGTAAATCAGCCCCAGCATTTT
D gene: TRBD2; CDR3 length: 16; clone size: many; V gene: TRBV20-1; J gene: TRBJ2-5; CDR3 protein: CSASTLSGGARETQYF; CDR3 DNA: TGCAGTGCTAGTACATTGAGCGGGGGGGCCCGCGAGACCCAGTACTTC
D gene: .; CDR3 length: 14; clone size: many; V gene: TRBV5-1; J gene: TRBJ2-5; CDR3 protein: CASSLEGARETQYF; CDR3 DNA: TGCGCCAGCAGCTTGGAAGGGGCGCGGGAGACCCAGTACTTC
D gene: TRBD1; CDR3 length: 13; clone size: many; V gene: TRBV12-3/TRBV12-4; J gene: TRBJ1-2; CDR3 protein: CASSFAGTGDSTF; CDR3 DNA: TGTGCCAGCAGTTTCGCGGGGACAGGGGATAGCACCTTC
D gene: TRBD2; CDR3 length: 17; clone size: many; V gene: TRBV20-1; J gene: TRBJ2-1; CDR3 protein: CSARVPGMAGVYNEQFF; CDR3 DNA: TGCAGTGCTAGGGTCCCTGGAATGGCGGGGGTCTACAATGAGCAGTTCTTC
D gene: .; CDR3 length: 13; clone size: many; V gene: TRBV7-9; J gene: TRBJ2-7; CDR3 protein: CASSLGSAYEQYF; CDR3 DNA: TGTGCCAGCAGCTTAGGTAGTGCCTACGAGCAGTACTTC
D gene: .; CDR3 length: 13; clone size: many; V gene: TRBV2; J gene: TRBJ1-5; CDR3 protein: CASNGQINQPQHF; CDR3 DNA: TGTGCCAGCAATGGACAGATCAATCAGCCCCAGCATTTT
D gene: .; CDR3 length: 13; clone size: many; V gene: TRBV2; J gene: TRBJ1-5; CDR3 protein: CASRGDGNQPQHF; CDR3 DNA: TGTGCCAGCAGAGGCGACGGAAATCAGCCCCAGCATTTT
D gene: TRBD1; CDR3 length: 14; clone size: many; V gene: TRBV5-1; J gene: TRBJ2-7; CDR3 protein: CASSPGQGVDEQYF; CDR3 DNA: TGCGCCAGCAGCCCGGGACAGGGGGTCGACGAGCAGTACTTC
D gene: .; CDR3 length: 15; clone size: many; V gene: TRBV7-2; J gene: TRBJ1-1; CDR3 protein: CASTATGSPSTEAFF; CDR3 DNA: TGTGCCAGCACCGCCACAGGGTCCCCAAGCACTGAAGCTTTCTTT
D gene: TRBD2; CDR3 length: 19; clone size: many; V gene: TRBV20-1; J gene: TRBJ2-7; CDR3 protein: CSASHLGGRWTSGPLEQYF; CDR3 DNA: TGCAGTGCTAGTCACCTTGGCGGACGGTGGACTAGCGGCCCCCTCGAGCAGTACTTC
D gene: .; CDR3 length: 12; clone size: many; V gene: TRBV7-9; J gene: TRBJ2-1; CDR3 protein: CASSLGLAEQFF; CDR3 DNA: TGTGCCAGCAGTTTAGGTCTAGCGGAGCAGTTCTTC
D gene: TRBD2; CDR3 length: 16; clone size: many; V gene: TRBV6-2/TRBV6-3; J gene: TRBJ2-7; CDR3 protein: CASSYSTSGSRYEQYF; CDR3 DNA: TGTGCCAGCAGTTACTCGACTAGCGGGAGCCGCTACGAGCAGTACTTC
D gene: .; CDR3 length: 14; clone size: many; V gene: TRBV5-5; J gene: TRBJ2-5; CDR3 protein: CASTPGGNQETQYF; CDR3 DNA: TGTGCCAGCACCCCTGGAGGGAACCAAGAGACCCAGTACTTC
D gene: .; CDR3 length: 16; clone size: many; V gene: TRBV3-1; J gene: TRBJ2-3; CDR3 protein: CASSQEVPGMADTQYF; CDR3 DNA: TGTGCCAGCAGCCAAGAAGTGCCAGGGATGGCAGATACGCAGTATTTT
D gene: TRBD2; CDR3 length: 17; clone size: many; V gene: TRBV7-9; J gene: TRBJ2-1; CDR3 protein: CASSSGTSGVGYNEQFF; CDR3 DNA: TGTGCCAGCAGCTCCGGGACTAGCGGGGTCGGGTACAATGAGCAGTTCTTC
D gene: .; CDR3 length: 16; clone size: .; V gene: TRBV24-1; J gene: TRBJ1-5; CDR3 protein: CATSDSGGRSNQPQHF; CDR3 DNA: TGTGCCACCAGTGATTCTGGGGGCAGGAGCAATCAGCCCCAGCATTTT
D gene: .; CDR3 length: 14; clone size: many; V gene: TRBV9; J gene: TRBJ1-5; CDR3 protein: CASHALPPASSQHF; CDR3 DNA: TGTGCCAGCCATGCACTCCCCCCAGCTTCAAGCCAGCATTTT
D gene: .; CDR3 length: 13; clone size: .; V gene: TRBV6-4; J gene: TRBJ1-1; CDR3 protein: CASSAEMNTEAFF; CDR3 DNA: TGTGCCAGCAGTGCTGAGATGAACACTGAAGCTTTCTTT
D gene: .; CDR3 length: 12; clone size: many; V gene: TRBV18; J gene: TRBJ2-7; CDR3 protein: CASSPATYEQYF; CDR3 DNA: TGTGCCAGCTCACCAGCGACCTACGAGCAGTACTTC